This T cell receptor beta chain was captured in a study of T cells in Graves' hyperthyroidism and ophthalmopathy. Germline lookup yields CDR1 MNHNS and CDR2 SASEGT. The V and J ends lost 4 bases and 3 bases respectively, with 8 bases between them. This CDR3 spans 13 amino acids. The CDR3 regions of TCR beta were amplified from RNA transcripts. A first-round RT-PCR of the TCR CDR3 used the HTBI primer set. TCRdb re-derived calls from the multiplex PCR reads in MiXCR, one entry per CDR3 protein. The sample includes hundreds of thousands of distinct CDR3 sequences, 16% of them seen just once. Many counts were recorded for this clonotype.

This TCR came from a woman aged 18-29 years with Graves' hyperthyroidism. Sequences were obtained from blood. The rearrangement joins TRBV6-1 to TRBJ2-3; D not certain. CDR3 coding DNA: TGTGCCAGCAGTGTCCCTGAAACAGATACGCAGTATTTT. Translating it yields CASSVPETDTQYF.